These T cell receptor beta chains were read from a single sample in a study of beta chain features in type 1 diabetes. Clones were read by immunoSEQ multiplex PCR, and TCRdb kept only the in-frame ones, dropping some. The table records a few hundred thousand clones, 9.5% to 13% of them present only once. Sequences were obtained from central memory CD4+ T cells from blood. The receptors come from a man aged 18 to 35 in good health. CDR3s include the opening cysteine and the closing phenylalanine or tryptophan. The D gene is left open where the match is weak. Not all rows give a size; the values are once, few, many and, for expanded clones, a class.

TRBV4-3	TRBJ1-1	-	-	TGCGCCAGCAGCCAAGATGGCTGGGGTACTGAAGCTTTCTTT	CASSQDGWGTEAFF
TRBV5-6	TRBJ2-7	-	few	TGTGCCAGCAGCTCCGGGGTAGCCGATACCTACGAGCAGTACTTC	CASSSGVADTYEQYF
TRBV6-1	TRBJ2-3	TRBD1	once	TGTGCCAGCGGCGACAGGGCGGTAGCCACAGATACGCAGTATTTT	CASGDRAVATDTQYF
TRBV18	TRBJ2-4	-	-	TGTGCCAGCTCACCAGGACTCGGGAGCCAGGAAAACATTCAGTACTTC	CASSPGLGSQENIQYF
TRBV19	TRBJ2-1	TRBD2	few	TGTGCCAGTAGTCTAAGACTAGCGGGAGGCTATGAGCAGTTCTTC	CASSLRLAGGYEQFF
TRBV30	TRBJ2-3	TRBD1	few	TGTGCCTGGAAGAGGGGGCGCAGCACAGATACGCAGTATTTT	CAWKRGRSTDTQYF
TRBV5-1	TRBJ2-7	TRBD1	-	TGCGCCAGTGCGAACGGACAGGGGGCCATTTACGAGCAGTACTTC	CASANGQGAIYEQYF
TRBV18	TRBJ1-5	-	-	TGTGCCAGCTCCCCAGAGTTCTTAAGCAATCAGCCCCAGCATTTT	CASSPEFLSNQPQHF
TRBV25-1	TRBJ1-1	-	many	TGTGCCAGCAGTGAATATGGTGGCCTAGGGGACACTGAAGCTTTCTTT	CASSEYGGLGDTEAFF
TRBV7-9	TRBJ1-2	TRBD1	-	TGTGCCAGCAGTCTAGCTGAAGGGACAGGCGGCTATGGCTACACCTTC	CASSLAEGTGGYGYTF
TRBV25-1	TRBJ2-2	-	few	TGTGCCAGCAGTGGACTACAGGGTACGGACGGGGAGCTGTTTTTT	CASSGLQGTDGELFF
TRBV5-4	TRBJ2-1	-	many	TGTGCCAGCAGTACGGACGTATACAATGAGCAGTTCTTC	CASSTDVYNEQFF
TRBV20-1	TRBJ2-7	-	-	TGCAGTGCCAGAGAGTCCTACGAGCAGTACTTC	CSARESYEQYF
TRBV28	TRBJ2-1	TRBD1	-	TGTGCCAGCAACTCCGACAGGGACAATGAGCAGTTCTTC	CASNSDRDNEQFF
TRBV10-3	TRBJ2-3	TRBD2	many	TGTGCCATCAGTGGAAGCGGGGCCACAGATACGCAGTATTTT	CAISGSGATDTQYF
TRBV5-1	TRBJ2-3	TRBD1	-	TGCGCCAGCAGCGACGACAGGGCGAGGGGCACAGATACGCAGTATTTT	CASSDDRARGTDTQYF
TRBV4-2	TRBJ1-5	-	few	TGTGCCAGCAGCCAAGCCCGCGACCAGCCCCAGCATTTT	CASSQARDQPQHF
TRBV29-1	TRBJ1-1	-	many	TGCAGCGCGGGGTACACTGAAGCTTTCTTT	CSAGYTEAFF
TRBV4-2	TRBJ1-1	-	few	TGTGCCAGCAGCCAAACACGGAACACTGAAGCTTTCTTT	CASSQTRNTEAFF
TRBV25-1	TRBJ2-5	-	-	TGTGCCAGCAGTGGACATGGACTGGTCCGGGAGACCCAGTACTTC	CASSGHGLVRETQYF
TRBV29-1	TRBJ2-1	TRBD2	few	TGCAGCTCTAAGAGTGCTAGCGGATCATACAATGAGCAGTTCTTC	CSSKSASGSYNEQFF
TRBV25-1	TRBJ2-1	TRBD1	-	TGTGCCAGCAGTGGATGGGACAGAGCCTACAATGAGCAGTTCTTC	CASSGWDRAYNEQFF
TRBV28	TRBJ1-1	TRBD1	-	TGTGCCAGCAGTAAGACAGGGTCCGGCGCTTTGAACACTGAAGCTTTCTTT	CASSKTGSGALNTEAFF
TRBV25-1	TRBJ2-2	TRBD2	-	TGTGCCAGCAGATGGGAGAGGGGAGGGGACGGCGGGGAGCTGTTTTTT	CASRWERGGDGGELFF
TRBV19	TRBJ1-5	TRBD1	-	TGTGCCAGTAGTATTTTGCAGGGGGATAGCCAGCCCCAGCATTTT	CASSILQGDSQPQHF
TRBV7-2	TRBJ2-7	TRBD1	few	TGTGCCAGCAGCCTGGGACACCCAGGGGGCGAGCAGTACTTC	CASSLGHPGGEQYF
TRBV11-1	TRBJ2-2	-	-	TGTGCCAGCAGCCGAAGGGGGAGAAACACCGGGGAGCTGTTTTTT	CASSRRGRNTGELFF
TRBV10-3	TRBJ1-5	-	-	TGTGCCATCAGTGACTACGATCAGCCCCAGCATTTT	CAISDYDQPQHF
TRBV27	TRBJ1-3	-	few	TGTGCCAGCAGTCAGGGATGGTCTGGAAACACCATATATTTT	CASSQGWSGNTIYF
TRBV11-2	TRBJ1-2	TRBD1	many	TGTGCCAGCAGCTTAGATTCGGGGACAGGCGTTAACTATGGCTACACCTTC	CASSLDSGTGVNYGYTF
TRBV30	TRBJ2-7	-	-	TGTGCCTGGAGTGTAACAGCTAAGGGCGAGCAGTACTTC	CAWSVTAKGEQYF
TRBV4-1	TRBJ2-1	TRBD2	-	TGCGCCAGCAGCCAAGGCGCGACTAGCGGGGATGAGCAGTTCTTC	CASSQGATSGDEQFF
TRBV23-1	TRBJ2-1	-	many	TGCGCCAGCAGTCAATCGGCCGATGATCCGTACGATGAGCAGTTCTTC	CASSQSADDPYDEQFF
TRBV7-9	TRBJ2-7	TRBD2	few	TGTGCCAGCAGCTATCCCACTAGCGGGAGGATCTACGAGCAGTACTTC	CASSYPTSGRIYEQYF
TRBV7-2	TRBJ2-1	TRBD2	many	TGTGCCAGCAGCCCCCAGACTAGCGGCCTCGTAAATGAGCAGTTCTTC	CASSPQTSGLVNEQFF
TRBV9	TRBJ2-5	-	-	TGTGCCAGCAGCGTAGGTAAAACAACCCAAGAGACCCAGTACTTC	CASSVGKTTQETQYF
TRBV7-2	TRBJ1-4	-	-	TGTGCCAGCAGCCTGGACAGAAGGGGTGAAAAACTGTTTTTT	CASSLDRRGEKLFF
TRBV2	TRBJ2-4	-	-	TGTGCCAGCAGTGTCCAGGGGCCGGGGGCCAAAAACATTCAGTACTTC	CASSVQGPGAKNIQYF
TRBV13	TRBJ2-3	-	-	TGTGCCAGCAGCTTACCGGGGGCAGATACGCAGTATTTT	CASSLPGADTQYF
TRBV5-6	TRBJ1-5	TRBD1	-	TGTGCCAGCAGCCCTCGGGACAGCCCGGGCAATCAGCCCCAGCATTTT	CASSPRDSPGNQPQHF
TRBV27	TRBJ1-5	-	few	TGTGCCAGCAGTTTGAGGCAGAGCAATCAGCCCCAGCATTTT	CASSLRQSNQPQHF
TRBV7-2	TRBJ2-3	-	-	TGTGCCAGCAGCTTAGGCCTGTCAGCGGAGCTCACAGATACGCAGTATTTT	CASSLGLSAELTDTQYF
TRBV7-2	TRBJ1-2	-	-	TGTGCCAGCAGCTTAGTTCCCAGGGACGGCTATGGCTACACCTTC	CASSLVPRDGYGYTF
TRBV7-9	TRBJ2-7	TRBD1	few	TGTGCCAGCAGCACAGGACAGGGAGAGGTGCAGTACTTC	CASSTGQGEVQYF
TRBV5-1	TRBJ2-5	TRBD1	-	TGCGCCAGCAGAATGGGACAGCAAGAGACCCAGTACTTC	CASRMGQQETQYF
TRBV6-5	TRBJ2-3	-	-	TGTGCCAGCAGTTACCGAGGGAGCACAGATACGCAGTATTTT	CASSYRGSTDTQYF
TRBV29-1	TRBJ2-1	-	-	TGCAGCGTTGCCTCCAGGAGCTTCTACAATGAGCAGTTCTTC	CSVASRSFYNEQFF